This TCR beta chain was observed in a study of vaccination and CD4 T cells after COVID-19. Across the study: As control conditions, cultures were given either a CEFX pool serving as positive control, an HIV-1 Nef pool, or no peptide at all.

Trimming took off 2 bases at V and 0 bases at J, with 6 bases between the two ends. CDR3 length: 14 residues. CDR1 and CDR2 (germline): MNHEY, SVGAGI. This clonotype is classed as large (0.1 to 1%). The antigen is undetermined. An Oncomine TCR Beta short-read assay was used to sequence the DNA from cultured CD4+ T cells. Extraction of genomic DNA was performed on cultured CD4+ T cells. TCRdb itself ran the PCR reads through MiXCR, one entry per CDR3 protein. The table includes approximately 15,000 distinct CDR3 sequences, approximately 53% detected once. The treatment here: roughly 11-day PBMC culture with coronavirus spike peptide pools or control peptides (ViraFEST assay). IL-2 (about 9.3 IU/ml) and peptide pools (roughly 10 ug/ml) were added to cultures of under 2.5 million PBMCs per well.

The TCR comes from a human donor who had recovered from COVID-19. The chain combines TRBV6-5 with TRBJ2-3; D uncertain. Sequencing used CD4+ T cells from blood, cultured in vitro, obtained before SARS-CoV-2 vaccination. The CDR3 DNA sequence: TGTGCCAGCAGTTACGGCAGAAGCACAGATACGCAGTATTTT. Translating gives CASSYGRSTDTQYF.